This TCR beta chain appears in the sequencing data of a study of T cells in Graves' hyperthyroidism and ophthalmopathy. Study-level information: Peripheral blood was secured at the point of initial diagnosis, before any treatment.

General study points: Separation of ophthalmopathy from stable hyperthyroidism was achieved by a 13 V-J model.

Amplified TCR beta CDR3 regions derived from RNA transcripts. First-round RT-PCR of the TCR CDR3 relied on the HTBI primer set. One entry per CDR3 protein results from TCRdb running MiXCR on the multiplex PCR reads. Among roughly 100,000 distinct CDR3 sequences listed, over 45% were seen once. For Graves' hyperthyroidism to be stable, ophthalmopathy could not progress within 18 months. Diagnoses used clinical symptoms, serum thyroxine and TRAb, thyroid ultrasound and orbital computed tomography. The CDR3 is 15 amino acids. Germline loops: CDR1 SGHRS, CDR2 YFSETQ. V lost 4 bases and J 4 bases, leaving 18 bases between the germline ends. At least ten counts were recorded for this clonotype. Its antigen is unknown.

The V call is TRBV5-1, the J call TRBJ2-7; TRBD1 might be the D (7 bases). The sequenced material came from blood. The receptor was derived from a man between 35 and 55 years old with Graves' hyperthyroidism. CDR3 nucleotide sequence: TGCGCCAGCAGCCGCACTAATCAGGGGGGATACGAGCAGTACTTC. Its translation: CASSRTNQGGYEQYF.